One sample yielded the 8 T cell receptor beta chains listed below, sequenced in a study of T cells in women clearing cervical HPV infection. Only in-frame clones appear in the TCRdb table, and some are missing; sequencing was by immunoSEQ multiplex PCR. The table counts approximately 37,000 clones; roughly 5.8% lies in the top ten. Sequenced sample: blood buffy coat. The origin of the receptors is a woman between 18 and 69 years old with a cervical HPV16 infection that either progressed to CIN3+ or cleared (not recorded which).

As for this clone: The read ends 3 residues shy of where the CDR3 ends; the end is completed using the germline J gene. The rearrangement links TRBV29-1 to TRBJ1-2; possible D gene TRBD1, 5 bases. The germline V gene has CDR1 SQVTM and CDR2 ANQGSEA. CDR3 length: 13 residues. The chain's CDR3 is CSVEGAGREGYTF. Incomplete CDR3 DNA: TGCAGCGTTGAAGGGGCAGGGAGGGAGGGC.

CDR3 DNA, as far as it was read: TGTGCCAGCAGTCCCCACAGGGGAGGCTACAATGAG. As protein: CASSPHRGGYNE. The CDR3 in its entirety is CASSPHRGGYNEQFF. The chain is built from TRBV7-2 and TRBJ2-1, with D possibly TRBD1 on 7 matching bases. Read sequence stops 3 residues before the CDR3 end, and the germline J gene provides the missing end. The germline V and J ends were trimmed by 6 bases and 3 bases, with 15 bases remaining between them. CDR1 and CDR2 (germline): SGHTA, FQGNSA. The CDR3 is 15 amino acids.

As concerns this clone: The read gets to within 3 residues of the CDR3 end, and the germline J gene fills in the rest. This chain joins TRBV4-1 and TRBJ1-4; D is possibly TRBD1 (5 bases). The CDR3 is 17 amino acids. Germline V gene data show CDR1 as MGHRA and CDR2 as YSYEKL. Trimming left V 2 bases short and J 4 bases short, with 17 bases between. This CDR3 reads CASSQIEVTEDNEKLFF. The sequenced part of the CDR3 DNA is TGCGCCAGCAGCCAAATTGAGGTGACAGAAGATAATGAAAAA.

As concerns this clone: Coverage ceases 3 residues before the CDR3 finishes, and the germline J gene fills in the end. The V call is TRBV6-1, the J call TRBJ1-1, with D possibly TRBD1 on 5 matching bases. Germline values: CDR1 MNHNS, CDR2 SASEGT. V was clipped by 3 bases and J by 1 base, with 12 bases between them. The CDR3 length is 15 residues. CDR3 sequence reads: CASSDSTEQNTEAFF. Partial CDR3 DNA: TGTGCCAGCAGTGATTCGACAGAACAGAACACTGAA.

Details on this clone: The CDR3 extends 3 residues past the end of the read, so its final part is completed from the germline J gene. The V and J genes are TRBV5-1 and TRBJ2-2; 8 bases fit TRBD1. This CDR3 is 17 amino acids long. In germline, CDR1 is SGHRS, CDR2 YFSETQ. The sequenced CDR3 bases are TGCGCCAGCAGCATGACAGGGGTTAGCTCCGGGGCCAACGTG. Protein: CASSMTGVSSGANV. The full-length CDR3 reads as CASSMTGVSSGANVLFF. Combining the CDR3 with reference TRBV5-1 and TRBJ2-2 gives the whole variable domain KAGVTQTPRYLIKTRGQQVTLSCSPISGHRSVSWYQQTPGQGLQFLFEYFSETQRNKGNFPGRFSGRQFSNSRSEMNVSTLELGDSALYLCASSMTGVSSGANVLFFGEGSRLTVL.

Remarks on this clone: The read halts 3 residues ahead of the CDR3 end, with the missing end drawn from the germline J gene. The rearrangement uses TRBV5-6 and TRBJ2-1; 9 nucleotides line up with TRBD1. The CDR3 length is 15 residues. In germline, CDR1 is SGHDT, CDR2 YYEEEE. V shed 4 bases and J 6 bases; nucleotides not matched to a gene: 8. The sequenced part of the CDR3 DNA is TGTGCCAGCAGCACACGACAGGGGGGAGTCAATGAG. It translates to CASSTRQGGVNE. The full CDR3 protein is CASSTRQGGVNEQFF.

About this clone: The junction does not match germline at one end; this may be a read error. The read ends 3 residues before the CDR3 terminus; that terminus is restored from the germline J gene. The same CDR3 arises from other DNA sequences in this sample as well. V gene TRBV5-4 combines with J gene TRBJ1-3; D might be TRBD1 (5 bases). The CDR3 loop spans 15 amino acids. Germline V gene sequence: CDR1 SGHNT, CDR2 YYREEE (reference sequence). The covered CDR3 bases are TGTGCCAGCAGCTTGATGGGGCCCCGTGGAAACACT. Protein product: CASSLMGPRGNT. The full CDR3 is CASSLMGPRGNTIYF.

The chain's CDR3 is CAWTRLANTGELFF. The covered CDR3 bases are TGTGCCTGGACACGACTAGCGAACACCGGGGAG. The V and J genes are TRBV30 and TRBJ2-2; TRBD2 might be the D (6 bases). The CDR3 end falls 3 residues outside the read, so it is completed with the germline J gene. Germline values: CDR1 GTSNPN, CDR2 SVGIG (reference sequence). Trimming cost V 4 bases and J 0 bases, with 9 bases left between them. There are 14 residues in the CDR3.